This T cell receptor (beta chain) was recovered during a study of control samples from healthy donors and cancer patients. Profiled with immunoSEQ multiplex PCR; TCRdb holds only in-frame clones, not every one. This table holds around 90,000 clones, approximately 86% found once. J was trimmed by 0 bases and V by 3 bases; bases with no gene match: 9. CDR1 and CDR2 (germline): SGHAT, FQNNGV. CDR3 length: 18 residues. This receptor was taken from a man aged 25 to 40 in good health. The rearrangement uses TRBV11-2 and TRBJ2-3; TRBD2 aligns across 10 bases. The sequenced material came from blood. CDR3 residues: CASSLASGGGLSTDTQYF. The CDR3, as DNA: TGTGCCAGCAGCTTGGCGAGCGGGGGGGGCTTGAGCACAGATACGCAGTATTTT.